The 21 T cell receptor beta chains listed next were all sequenced from one sample in a study of OX40 agonist ivuxolimab in advanced cancers. The table came from immunoSEQ multiplex PCR; TCRdb's copy has only in-frame clones and leaves some out. In the table there are about 77,000 clones, roughly 84% of which are singletons. The source material was CD4+ or CD8+ T cells sorted from blood, sampled in a trial of the OX40 agonist ivuxolimab. These receptor sequences come from an adult with an advanced solid tumor such as melanoma, head and neck, liver or kidney cancer.

The chain recombines TRBV25-1 with TRBJ2-3, with a possible D match to TRBD1 (6 bases). This CDR3 has 14 residues. The V end was cut by 6 bases, the J end by 5 bases, with 15 bases between. From germline, CDR1 is MGHDK and CDR2 SYGVNS. The CDR3 loop reads CASRGTQEGDTQYF. The CDR3 DNA follows: TGTGCCAGCAGAGGGACACAGGAAGGAGATACGCAGTATTTT.

This chain connects TRBV30 to TRBJ2-1; D is uncertain. This CDR3 contains 11 residues. The germline V gene encodes CDR1 GTSNPN and CDR2 SVGIG (reference sequence). V lost 3 bases and J lost 5, with 5 bases in between. DNA for the CDR3: TGTGCCTGGAGCCTCGACAATGAGCAGTTCTTC. Amino acid sequence: CAWSLDNEQFF.

This chain joins TRBV4-2 and TRBJ2-7, with TRBD1 identical over 9 bases. The V and J ends lost 5 bases and 1 base, in that order; junction bases with no gene match: 6. The CDR3 covers 15 residues. CDR1 and CDR2 from the germline V gene are LGHNA and YNFKEQ. The chain's CDR3 is CASSSPGTGSYEQYF. Here the CDR3 DNA reads TGTGCCAGCAGCTCTCCCGGGACAGGGTCCTACGAGCAGTACTTC.

The chain is built from TRBV9 and TRBJ2-3; D not resolved. In germline, CDR1 is SGDLS, CDR2 YYNGEE. The V end was cut by 4 bases, the J end by 6 bases, with 6 bases between. The CDR3 has 11 residues. The CDR3 loop reads CASSRGDTQYF. The CDR3 nucleotides are TGTGCCAGCAGCCGAGGCGATACGCAGTATTTT.

The chain uses TRBV2 and TRBJ2-3; the D gene is possibly TRBD2 (7 bases). The germline gives CDR1 SNHLY, CDR2 FYNNEI. V dropped 4 bases and J dropped 3 bases, with 14 bases sitting between them. The CDR3 runs to 15 residues. The CDR3 loop reads CASSVWGGATDTQYF. CDR3 DNA sequence: TGTGCCAGCAGTGTATGGGGGGGGGCGACAGATACGCAGTATTTT.

The CDR3 here is CASSIGQLLADTQYF. The CDR3 DNA reads as TGTGCCAGTAGTATAGGGCAGTTACTTGCGGATACGCAGTATTTT. The V call is TRBV19, the J call TRBJ2-3, with D uncertain. Germline assignment: CDR1 LNHDA and CDR2 SQIVND (reference sequence). Trimming cost V 1 base and J 6 bases, with 14 bases left between them. The CDR3 runs 15 residues.

This clone showed up just once. The CDR3 here is CASSRGGYFYEQYF. CDR3 DNA: TGTGCCAGCAGTCGTGGGGGGTATTTCTACGAGCAGTACTTC. The V call is TRBV27, the J call TRBJ2-7; the D gene is possibly TRBD2 (6 bases). Germline V gives CDR1 MNHEY, CDR2 SMNVEV (reference sequence). The V gene lost 5 bases and the J gene lost 3 bases, with 14 bases spanning the gap. This CDR3 region has 14 residues.

This clone occurred once. The chain employs TRBV29-1 and TRBJ1-2; maybe TRBD1 (6 bases). In germline, CDR1 is SQVTM, CDR2 ANQGSEA. V lost 2 bases and J lost 6, with 10 bases in between. The CDR3 covers 12 residues. The CDR3, as DNA: TGCAGCGTTGAACGGGGGGCTGATGGCTACACCTTC. This translates into CSVERGADGYTF.

The CDR3, as DNA: TGTGCCAGCAGCGTAGAGGAGGGGAGGGAGACCCAGTACTTC. It codes for CASSVEEGRETQYF. The V gene is TRBV7-8, the J gene TRBJ2-5, with a weak D call TRBD2 (6 bases). V dropped 5 bases and J dropped 5 bases, with 15 bases sitting between them. Germline V CDR1 and CDR2: SGHVS, FQNEAQ. This CDR3 spans 14 amino acids.

This clone has just one count. The chain has TRBV5-1 and TRBJ2-5, with a weak D call TRBD1 (7 bases). Trimming stripped 4 bases from V and 1 base from J, with 11 bases between. Per germline, CDR1 SGHRS and CDR2 YFSETQ. This CDR3 is built from 14 residues. The chain's CDR3 is CASSGGTAQETQYF. Here the CDR3 DNA reads TGCGCCAGCAGCGGGGGGACAGCCCAAGAGACCCAGTACTTC. Using reference TRBV5-1 and TRBJ2-5 for the parts outside the CDR3, the full variable domain is KAGVTQTPRYLIKTRGQQVTLSCSPISGHRSVSWYQQTPGQGLQFLFEYFSETQRNKGNFPGRFSGRQFSNSRSEMNVSTLELGDSALYLCASSGGTAQETQYFGPGTRLLVL.

The chain employs TRBV5-6 and TRBJ2-7; D gene ambiguous. Germline loops: CDR1 SGHDT, CDR2 YYEEEE. The length of the CDR3 is 13 residues. The V end was cut by 0 bases, the J end by 3 bases, with 7 bases between. The CDR3 region is CASSLGRFYEQYF. In nucleotides, the CDR3 is TGTGCCAGCAGCTTGGGGCGTTTCTACGAGCAGTACTTC.

This chain connects TRBV18 to TRBJ2-6, with 8 bases identical to TRBD2. CDR3 length: 16 residues. From germline, CDR1 is KGHSH and CDR2 LQKENI. The V segment lost 8 bases and the J segment 2 bases; nucleotides outside the gene matches: 8. The CDR3 here is CASPERGITGANVLTF. Written as DNA, the CDR3 is TGTGCCAGCCCCGAGCGGGGGATTACTGGGGCCAACGTCCTGACTTTC.

The chain recombines TRBV19 with TRBJ1-2; 11 bases align to TRBD1. Germline V gene sequence: CDR1 LNHDA, CDR2 SQIVND (reference sequence). V lost 4 bases and J lost 4; bases outside the gene matches: 5. The CDR3 length is 15 residues. CDR3 amino acids: CASSRSGTGGYGYTF. In DNA form, the CDR3 reads TGTGCCAGTAGTAGGTCCGGGACAGGGGGCTATGGCTACACCTTC. The full variable domain, in which reference TRBV19 and TRBJ1-2 provide the parts outside the CDR3, is DGGITQSPKYLFRKEGQNVTLSCEQNLNHDAMYWYRQDPGQGLRLIYYSQIVNDFQKGDIAEGYSVSREKKESFPLTVTSAQKNPTAFYLCASSRSGTGGYGYTFGSGTRLTVV.

The rearrangement joins TRBV5-1 to TRBJ2-5, with 9 bases that match TRBD1. The CDR3 runs to 15 residues. Germline values: CDR1 SGHRS, CDR2 YFSETQ. Trimming cost V 1 base and J 5 bases; bases outside gene matches: 6. The CDR3 coding sequence is TGCGCCAGCAGCTTGAACGGACAGGGGATGGAGACCCAGTACTTC. Its translation: CASSLNGQGMETQYF.

This chain uses TRBV7-8 with TRBJ2-5, with 7 bases that match TRBD2. Trimming at V came to 8 bases and at J to 2 bases, leaving 11 bases not matched to a gene. Germline CDR1 SGHVS, CDR2 FQNEAQ. This CDR3 spans 15 amino acids. The CDR3 sequence: CASGRASGTQETQYF. CDR3 DNA sequence: TGTGCCAGCGGTAGGGCTAGCGGAACTCAAGAGACCCAGTACTTC.

This chain links TRBV28 with TRBJ1-1; TRBD1 is a possible D gene (5 bases). Germline V gene data show CDR1 as MDHEN and CDR2 as SYDVKM. The CDR3 runs 13 residues. Trimming shortened V by 5 bases and J by 2 bases, and 9 bases separated the two germline ends. The CDR3 nucleotides are TGTGCCAGCAGTGAGGGGAGAAACACTGAAGCTTTCTTT. Its translation is CASSEGRNTEAFF.

The CDR3 DNA follows: TGTGCCAGCTCACCAGCCACGTTGGCCTACGAGCAGTACTTC. This encodes CASSPATLAYEQYF. This chain links TRBV18 with TRBJ2-7, with D unresolved. This CDR3 contains 14 residues. Germline V CDR1 and CDR2: KGHSH, LQKENI. Between the trimmed V and J ends, which lost 2 bases and 2 bases, there was a span of 10 bases.

The V gene is TRBV14, the J gene TRBJ2-3; D perhaps matches TRBD1 (6 bases). The germline V gene has CDR1 SGHDN and CDR2 FVKESK. This CDR3 has 15 residues. V lost 5 bases, J lost 2 bases, and 14 bases lay in between. For the CDR3, the DNA is TGTGCCAGCAGCGAAAAGGGGGACCTCACAGATACGCAGTATTTT. This translates into CASSEKGDLTDTQYF.

The V gene is TRBV28, the J gene TRBJ2-3, with TRBD2 matching over 11 bases. Per the germline V gene, CDR1 is MDHEN and CDR2 is SYDVKM. J lost 7 bases, V lost 3 bases, and 6 bases had no gene match. CDR3 length equals 15 residues. CDR3 protein: CASSFPSGRTNTQYF. The CDR3 DNA reads TGTGCCAGCAGTTTTCCTAGCGGGAGGACAAATACGCAGTATTTT. The entire variable domain, with the rest obtained from reference TRBV28 and TRBJ2-3, is as follows: DVKVTQSSRYLVKRTGEKVFLECVQDMDHENMFWYRQDPGLGLRLIYFSYDVKMKEKGDIPEGYSVSREKKERFSLILESASTNQTSMYLCASSFPSGRTNTQYFGPGTRLTVL.

The chain links TRBV7-3 to TRBJ2-2; D is uncertain. The germline gives CDR1 SGHTA, CDR2 FQGTGA. The CDR3 totals 15 residues. Trimming pared 5 bases from V and 1 base from J, leaving 11 bases between. CDR3 amino acids: CASSPFTLNTGELFF. CDR3 nucleotides: TGTGCCAGCAGCCCTTTCACATTGAACACCGGGGAGCTGTTTTTT.

The chain carries TRBV19 and TRBJ2-7; the D gene could be TRBD1 or TRBD2 (7 bases each). V shed 0 bases and J shed 1 base, with 16 bases lying between them. The germline gives CDR1 LNHDA, CDR2 SQIVND (reference sequence). The CDR3 is 17 amino acids. For the CDR3, the DNA is TGTGCCAGTAGTATAGATCAGGGAGGGACAGAGTCCTACGAGCAGTACTTC. Protein: CASSIDQGGTESYEQYF. Complete variable domain (other parts from reference TRBV19 and TRBJ2-7): DGGITQSPKYLFRKEGQNVTLSCEQNLNHDAMYWYRQDPGQGLRLIYYSQIVNDFQKGDIAEGYSVSREKKESFPLTVTSAQKNPTAFYLCASSIDQGGTESYEQYFGPGTRLTVT.